The rows below give T cell receptor beta chains drawn from one sample of a study of blood T cell repertoires in COVID-19. Clones were sequenced by immunoSEQ multiplex PCR, and TCRdb holds only the in-frame ones, with some missing. There are about 480,000 clones in the sample; about 89% occur only once, and 4% to 5.5% lies in the top ten. The sequencing input was peripheral blood. These receptors were obtained from a woman aged 25 to 39 with acute or convalescent COVID-19. CDR3s include the opening cysteine and the closing phenylalanine or tryptophan. A D gene is named only where the DNA matches it firmly. Expanded clones get a size class; other rows say once, few or many, or leave the size out.

size | J | V | D | CDR3 | DNA
. | TRBJ1-5 | TRBV18 | TRBD1 | CASSPGQGVNNQPQHF | TGTGCCAGCTCACCGGGACAGGGAGTTAACAATCAGCCCCAGCATTTT
. | TRBJ1-1 | TRBV28 | . | CASSLSTRTEAFF | TGTGCCAGCAGCCTCTCGACACGCACTGAAGCTTTCTTT
. | TRBJ1-5 | TRBV2 | . | CASSAPGGNQPQHF | TGTGCCAGCAGTGCACCGGGAGGCAATCAGCCCCAGCATTTT
. | TRBJ2-7 | TRBV19 | . | CASSPMTGYEQYF | TGTGCCAGTAGTCCGATGACAGGCTACGAGCAGTACTTC
. | TRBJ2-3 | TRBV5-1 | TRBD2 | CASSPTGGTTDTQYF | TGCGCCAGCAGCCCGACCGGGGGGACCACAGATACGCAGTATTTT
. | TRBJ2-7 | TRBV2 | TRBD2 | CASSEARGGKYEQYF | TGTGCCAGCAGTGAAGCTCGGGGGGGGAAGTACGAGCAGTACTTC
. | TRBJ2-1 | TRBV25-1 | . | CASSDMAEQFF | TGTGCCAGCAGTGATATGGCTGAGCAGTTCTTC
. | TRBJ2-1 | TRBV10-3 | TRBD2 | CAIRAQSGGEDEQFF | TGTGCCATCAGAGCCCAAAGCGGGGGCGAGGATGAGCAGTTCTTC
. | TRBJ1-1 | TRBV10-3 | TRBD1 | CAISETGGTEAFF | TGTGCCATCAGTGAAACAGGGGGCACTGAAGCTTTCTTT
. | TRBJ2-1 | TRBV7-2 | TRBD2 | CASSAGLAGGEQFF | TGTGCCAGCAGTGCGGGACTAGCGGGGGGGGAGCAGTTCTTC
. | TRBJ1-1 | TRBV2 | . | CASSRGFTEAFF | TGTGCCAGCAGTCGCGGGTTCACTGAAGCTTTCTTT
. | TRBJ1-1 | TRBV6-5 | . | CASSYGGLNTEAFF | TGTGCCAGCAGTTACGGCGGACTCAACACTGAAGCTTTCTTT
. | TRBJ2-7 | TRBV6-5 | . | CASSTTGNEQYF | TGTGCCAGCAGTACTACCGGGAATGAGCAGTACTTC
. | TRBJ1-6 | TRBV15 | . | CATSSHWGGNAYNSPLHF | TGTGCCACCAGCAGCCACTGGGGGGGTAACGCCTATAATTCACCCCTCCACTTT
. | TRBJ1-5 | TRBV5-4 | . | CASSLDGYSNQPQHF | TGTGCCAGCAGCTTGGACGGTTATAGCAATCAGCCCCAGCATTTT
once | TRBJ2-1 | TRBV2 | TRBD2 | CASTQEVAGGYNEQFF | TGTGCCAGCACCCAAGAGGTAGCGGGGGGCTACAATGAGCAGTTCTTC
. | TRBJ1-2 | TRBV21-1 | . | CASTTGFRCGYTF | TGTGCCAGCACGACAGGGTTTCGGTGTGGCTACACCTTC
few | TRBJ1-1 | TRBV3-1/TRBV3-2 | . | CASSQGGGAFF | TGTGCCAGCAGCCAGGGCGGCGGGGCTTTCTTT
. | TRBJ1-3 | TRBV6-2/TRBV6-3 | . | CASSKDTPSSGNTIYF | TGTGCCAGCAGTAAAGACACTCCCTCATCTGGAAACACCATATATTTT
. | TRBJ2-7 | TRBV7-8 | . | CASSFVTGPYEQYF | TGTGCCAGCAGCTTTGTGACAGGCCCCTACGAGCAGTACTTC
. | TRBJ2-5 | TRBV7-3 | . | CASSLSFQETQYF | TGTGCCAGCAGCTTGAGTTTCCAAGAGACCCAGTACTTC
. | TRBJ1-1 | TRBV6-1 | TRBD1 | CASSEKGGWSTEAFF | TGTGCCAGCAGTGAAAAAGGGGGCTGGAGCACTGAAGCTTTCTTT
. | TRBJ1-3 | TRBV19 | . | CASSRPTLGGNTIYF | TGTGCCAGTAGTCGGCCCACCCTGGGCGGAAACACCATATATTTT
. | TRBJ2-6 | TRBV7-6 | . | CASSLGRRGSGANVLTF | TGTGCCAGCAGCTTAGGGAGAAGGGGGAGCGGGGCCAACGTCCTGACTTTC
. | TRBJ1-2 | TRBV11-1 | . | CASSSADSWVYGYTF | TGTGCCAGCAGCTCCGCCGACAGTTGGGTCTATGGCTACACCTTC
. | TRBJ1-5 | TRBV10-2 | . | CASSYQGNQPQHF | TGCGCCAGCAGTTACCAGGGCAATCAGCCCCAGCATTTT
. | TRBJ1-1 | TRBV7-3 | TRBD1 | CASSLTGRGHLDTEAFF | TGTGCCAGCAGCTTAACAGGCAGGGGGCACCTCGACACTGAAGCTTTCTTT
. | TRBJ2-1 | TRBV18 | . | CASSRTDKQFF | TGTGCCAGCTCACGGACTGACAAGCAGTTCTTC
. | TRBJ2-7 | TRBV5-1 | TRBD1 | CASSLETGGAYEQYF | TGCGCCAGCAGCTTGGAGACAGGGGGCGCCTACGAGCAGTACTTC
. | TRBJ2-1 | TRBV7-2 | . | CASSPALGLEGGNEQFF | TGTGCCAGCAGCCCAGCGCTAGGGCTAGAAGGGGGTAATGAGCAGTTCTTC
few | TRBJ2-7 | TRBV2 | TRBD1 | CASMKDRGGFNEQYF | TGTGCCAGCATGAAAGACAGGGGCGGTTTCAACGAGCAGTACTTC
. | TRBJ2-5 | TRBV5-4 | . | CASSLGGGLETQYF | TGTGCCAGCAGCTTAGGGGGGGGCCTCGAGACCCAGTACTTC
once | TRBJ2-5 | TRBV11-2 | . | CASSLGFRPGYQETQYF | TGTGCCAGCAGCTTAGGGTTCAGACCGGGGTACCAAGAGACCCAGTACTTC
. | TRBJ2-5 | TRBV11-3 | TRBD2 | CASSTSGGQETQYF | TGTGCCAGCAGCACTAGCGGGGGCCAAGAGACCCAGTACTTC
. | TRBJ1-1 | TRBV28 | . | CASSLVGREAFF | TGTGCCAGCAGTTTAGTGGGCAGGGAAGCTTTCTTT
. | TRBJ1-2 | TRBV3-1/TRBV3-2 | TRBD1 | CASSLGQGLANYGYTF | TGTGCCAGCAGCCTGGGACAGGGGTTAGCTAACTATGGCTACACCTTC
. | TRBJ1-5 | TRBV4-2 | TRBD1 | CASSQDGTGGVSSNQPQHF | TGTGCCAGCAGCCAAGATGGGACAGGGGGCGTATCGAGCAATCAGCCCCAGCATTTT
. | TRBJ1-1 | TRBV28 | TRBD1 | CASSLGQGITEAFF | TGTGCCAGCAGTCTAGGACAGGGGATTACTGAAGCTTTCTTT
. | TRBJ2-3 | TRBV27 | TRBD1 | CASSLDRGRLGTQYF | TGTGCCAGCAGTTTAGACAGGGGGCGATTGGGTACGCAGTATTTT
. | TRBJ2-2 | TRBV28 | . | CASSFTVVGRVTGELFF | TGTGCCAGCAGTTTTACGGTAGTGGGCAGGGTAACCGGGGAGCTGTTTTTT
. | TRBJ2-2 | TRBV5-5 | . | CASSLLPGELFF | TGTGCCAGCAGCTTGCTCCCCGGGGAGCTGTTTTTT
. | TRBJ2-7 | TRBV5-1 | TRBD1 | CASSEGTGASEQYF | TGCGCCAGCAGCGAAGGGACAGGGGCGTCCGAGCAGTACTTC
. | TRBJ2-5 | TRBV19 | . | CASSILPRETQYF | TGTGCCAGTAGTATTTTGCCCCGGGAGACCCAGTACTTC
. | TRBJ2-1 | TRBV5-1 | . | CASSATASSYNEQFF | TGCGCCAGCAGTGCTACAGCCAGCTCCTACAATGAGCAGTTCTTC
. | TRBJ2-2 | TRBV3-1/TRBV3-2 | TRBD2 | CASSYTSGGAGGELFF | TGTGCCAGCAGCTATACTAGCGGGGGGGCCGGCGGGGAGCTGTTTTTT
. | TRBJ1-2 | TRBV27 | . | CASSEVGAEGYTF | TGTGCCAGCAGTGAAGTGGGGGCGGAAGGCTACACCTTC
. | TRBJ2-7 | TRBV10-3 | . | CAISESMVTGSYEQYF | TGTGCCATCAGTGAGTCGATGGTGACAGGTTCCTACGAGCAGTACTTC
. | TRBJ2-1 | TRBV19 | . | CASSMSGYYNEQFF | TGTGCCAGTAGTATGTCCGGGTATTACAATGAGCAGTTCTTC
. | TRBJ2-7 | TRBV27 | . | CASSLSSLGGEQYF | TGTGCCAGCAGTCTCTCATCACTCGGAGGGGAGCAGTACTTC
once | TRBJ1-1 | TRBV4-1 | . | CASSLGPGGGTEAFF | TGCGCCAGCAGCCTAGGGCCCGGCGGGGGCACTGAAGCTTTCTTT
once | TRBJ2-7 | TRBV30 | TRBD1 | CAWMGDRKTYEQYF | TGTGCCTGGATGGGGGACAGGAAAACCTACGAGCAGTACTTC